This is a list of T cell receptor beta chains from one sample in a study of OX40 agonist ivuxolimab in advanced cancers. Profiling relied on immunoSEQ multiplex PCR, and the TCRdb table lists in-frame clones only, not all of them. The profile covers 86,000 or so clones, with around 91% appearing a single time and 2.5% to 3% taken by the ten largest. The material was CD4+ or CD8+ T cells sorted from blood, obtained in a trial of the OX40 agonist ivuxolimab. The receptors here all came from an adult with an advanced solid tumor such as melanoma, head and neck, liver or kidney cancer. Each CDR3 is given without its conserved first and last residue.

cdr3_aa: ASSQGGRNTEAF
j_call: TRBJ1-1
v_call: TRBV14

cdr3_aa: ASSSPWGLTSTDTQY
j_call: TRBJ2-3
v_call: TRBV27

cdr3_aa: ASSATSSSYNEQF
j_call: TRBJ2-1
v_call: TRBV9

cdr3_aa: ASSLAGITDTQY
j_call: TRBJ2-3
v_call: TRBV5-1

cdr3_aa: ATHPSGSLGTDTQY
j_call: TRBJ2-3
v_call: TRBV28

cdr3_aa: ASSITPSNTEAF
j_call: TRBJ1-1
v_call: TRBV11-2

cdr3_aa: ASSPGVSQF
j_call: TRBJ2-1
v_call: TRBV14

cdr3_aa: ASSSQPGQGRNSPLH
j_call: TRBJ1-6
v_call: TRBV5-1

cdr3_aa: ASSTLGPGGYGYT
j_call: TRBJ1-2
v_call: TRBV27

cdr3_aa: ASSVDGNTEAF
j_call: TRBJ1-1
v_call: TRBV7-2

cdr3_aa: ASRRTEYNEQF
j_call: TRBJ2-1
v_call: TRBV6-1

cdr3_aa: AWSVLAAQETQY
j_call: TRBJ2-5
v_call: TRBV30

cdr3_aa: ASSETGGPGNTIY
j_call: TRBJ1-3
v_call: TRBV2

cdr3_aa: ASRGSLAGVGTGELF
j_call: TRBJ2-2
v_call: TRBV19

cdr3_aa: ASSDPTGLLYGYT
j_call: TRBJ1-2
v_call: TRBV18

cdr3_aa: ASSLVGISYNEQF
j_call: TRBJ2-1
v_call: TRBV5-4

cdr3_aa: ASSSSLAGNTGELF
j_call: TRBJ2-2
v_call: TRBV4-2

cdr3_aa: ASSSPGYTGELF
j_call: TRBJ2-2
v_call: TRBV25-1

cdr3_aa: ASSTGRLDTQY
j_call: TRBJ2-3
v_call: TRBV7-2

cdr3_aa: ASSPPGYSPPFEAF
j_call: TRBJ1-1
v_call: TRBV18

cdr3_aa: ASSTTRTADGYT
j_call: TRBJ1-2
v_call: TRBV18

cdr3_aa: AWSRPKNTGELF
j_call: TRBJ2-2
v_call: TRBV30

cdr3_aa: ASSYQGASYNEQF
j_call: TRBJ2-1
v_call: TRBV6-6

cdr3_aa: ASSLVFRGDSPLH
j_call: TRBJ1-6
v_call: TRBV5-1

cdr3_aa: ASSPSGTSTDTQY
j_call: TRBJ2-3
v_call: TRBV18

cdr3_aa: ASSVGYYGYT
j_call: TRBJ1-2
v_call: TRBV10-2

cdr3_aa: ASSSLPSGAFTDTQY
j_call: TRBJ2-3
v_call: TRBV11-2

cdr3_aa: ASSPPPGLAGAYEQY
j_call: TRBJ2-7
v_call: TRBV7-2

cdr3_aa: ASSPPGEPKQDNSPLH
j_call: TRBJ1-6
v_call: TRBV7-7

cdr3_aa: ASSQPIAGGRRDTQY
j_call: TRBJ2-3
v_call: TRBV4-1

cdr3_aa: ASSPTERAGELF
j_call: TRBJ2-2
v_call: TRBV6-1

cdr3_aa: ATSNAGRNTEAF
j_call: TRBJ1-1
v_call: TRBV15

cdr3_aa: ASSVSSGDTQY
j_call: TRBJ2-3
v_call: TRBV9

cdr3_aa: ASSQGPYEQY
j_call: TRBJ2-7
v_call: TRBV6-5

cdr3_aa: ASSPLGSTEAF
j_call: TRBJ1-1
v_call: TRBV5-4

cdr3_aa: ASSLWGGEGNTIY
j_call: TRBJ1-3
v_call: TRBV5-1

cdr3_aa: ASSPPTVRRWDTEAF
j_call: TRBJ1-1
v_call: TRBV7-8

cdr3_aa: AWAGQGQETQY
j_call: TRBJ2-5
v_call: TRBV30

cdr3_aa: ASSPHSYGYT
j_call: TRBJ1-2
v_call: TRBV19

cdr3_aa: ASSDTPGTGGGLF
j_call: TRBJ2-2
v_call: TRBV6-4

cdr3_aa: ASSPGTGGETQY
j_call: TRBJ2-5
v_call: TRBV9

cdr3_aa: ASSSSRASRSQY
j_call: TRBJ2-3
v_call: TRBV19

cdr3_aa: ADTSERQETQY
j_call: TRBJ2-5
v_call: TRBV12-5

cdr3_aa: ASSQDKGQGNYGYT
j_call: TRBJ1-2
v_call: TRBV5-4

cdr3_aa: ASSPSGSSGNTIY
j_call: TRBJ1-3
v_call: TRBV25-1

cdr3_aa: SAINRSGYT
j_call: TRBJ1-2
v_call: TRBV20-1

cdr3_aa: ASSLGALNTEAF
j_call: TRBJ1-1
v_call: TRBV5-6

cdr3_aa: AISASLQANEQF
j_call: TRBJ2-1
v_call: TRBV10-3

cdr3_aa: ASSSQDGTEAF
j_call: TRBJ1-1
v_call: TRBV7-9

cdr3_aa: AVREPY
j_call: TRBJ2-7
v_call: TRBV7-7

cdr3_aa: ASRGTDTEAF
j_call: TRBJ1-1
v_call: TRBV5-6

cdr3_aa: ASRKAGVLNEQY
j_call: TRBJ2-7
v_call: TRBV14

cdr3_aa: ASSSDGSSYNEQF
j_call: TRBJ2-1
v_call: TRBV7-2

cdr3_aa: ASSLYGQGGNYGYT
j_call: TRBJ1-2
v_call: TRBV7-2

cdr3_aa: ASSSIRTADSYNSPLH
j_call: TRBJ1-6
v_call: TRBV11-2

cdr3_aa: SVELSPGAEAF
j_call: TRBJ1-1
v_call: TRBV29-1

cdr3_aa: ASSLGYGANVLT
j_call: TRBJ2-6
v_call: TRBV5-1